This T cell receptor (beta chain) appears in the sequencing data of a study of shared clonotypes between healthy human individuals. Whole-study findings and limits: Naive subsets usually exceeded memory subsets in estimated richness. Sampling covered blood only; tissue repertoires likely differ. Shared clonotypes across all four donors exceeded non-shared ones in generation probability.

For this clone: The target antigen is unknown.

This CDR3 contains 16 residues. Germline-derived CDR1 and CDR2 are KGHSH and LQKENI. V dropped 0 bases and J dropped 6; count of bases not matched to a gene: 7. From CD4+ cells came CD45RA+ naive and CD45RA-negative memory subsets. Profiled with immunoSEQ multiplex PCR; TCRdb holds only in-frame clones, not every one. Of 300,000 or so clones detected, around 67% appear once; the ten largest clones hold 10%. Sequencing was carried out using memory CD4+ T cells sorted from blood. Subset meaning: CD45RA-negative fraction. This clonotype was obtained from a man aged 25-45 years in good health. This chain connects TRBV18 to TRBJ2-7; TRBD2 matches at 11 bases. CDR3 loop: CASSPPALAGAGEQYF. CDR3 bases: TGTGCCAGCTCACCACCTGCACTAGCGGGAGCTGGCGAGCAGTACTTC. Drawing the rest from reference TRBV18 and TRBJ2-7, the complete variable domain is NAGVMQNPRHLVRRRGQEARLRCSPMKGHSHVYWYRQLPEEGLKFMVYLQKENIIDESGMPKERFSAEFPKEGPSILRIQQVVRGDSAAYFCASSPPALAGAGEQYFGPGTRLTVT.